This T cell receptor beta chain was sequenced in a study of cytomegalovirus exposure and HLA in healthy donors. At the level of the study: Tens of millions of unique TCRs from HLA-typed donors were held in an early release of data. Findings and caveats of the study: Cytomegalovirus association was assigned to about 180 TCR beta chains.

PCR amplification relied on 60 Vbeta primers (plus 13 Jbeta primers). The data were produced by immunoSEQ multiplex PCR, yet TCRdb's version contains in-frame clones alone and is incomplete. Among under 200,000 clones listed, roughly 85% were seen once. This CDR3 comprises 20 residues. On this clone itself: No antigen is known for it.

The sample comprised PBMCs. The chain couples TRBV12-2 to TRBJ2-1; the D call of TRBD2 is as the table states it, not checked on the DNA. TRBV12-2 is a pseudogene segment. This clonotype was obtained from a woman aged 25 to 39 in good health and CMV-seronegative. The CDR3: CASRLALSSGRWGYYNEQFF. As DNA, the CDR3 is TGTGCAAGTCGCTTAGCGCTGTCTAGCGGGAGATGGGGGTACTACAATGAGCAGTTCTTC.